These 21 T cell receptor beta chains were all obtained from the same sample, sequenced in a study of blood T cell repertoires in COVID-19. Assay: immunoSEQ multiplex PCR; the TCRdb copy retains only in-frame clones and omits some. The table lists 200,000 to 250,000 clones, roughly nine tenths of them singletons. Sequenced sample: peripheral blood. Receptor source: a man in his 70s with acute or convalescent COVID-19.

The chain couples TRBV27 to TRBJ1-2; 8 bases line up with TRBD1. Germline CDR1 is MNHEY and CDR2 is SMNVEV (reference sequence). The V gene end was trimmed by 6 bases and the J gene end by 4 bases; junction bases not matched to a gene: 7. The CDR3 loop spans 14 amino acids. Written as DNA, the CDR3 is TGTGCCAGCAGAGCTGGACAGGGTGGCTATGGCTACACCTTC. Translating it yields CASRAGQGGYGYTF.

This clone has only a few counts. CDR3 protein: CASSQEVEGAQRYF. The CDR3, as DNA: TGTGCCAGCAGCCAAGAAGTAGAAGGGGCCCAGAGGTACTTC. J is TRBJ2-7 and V is TRBV3-1 (or the pseudogene TRBV3-2); weak D call: TRBD1 (5 bases). CDR1 is LGHDT and CDR2 is YNNKEL in the germline V gene (reference sequence). The V end lost 0 bases, the J end lost 12 bases, and 18 bases lay between the germline ends. CDR3 length: 14 residues.

The genes are TRBV10-3 and TRBJ2-1; TRBD2 aligns across 14 bases. With V trimmed by 7 bases and J by 15 bases, 5 bases remained unmatched. The CDR3 extends over 12 amino acids. Germline CDR1 ENHRY, CDR2 SYGVKD. The CDR3 nucleotides are TGTGCCATCAAAGGGACTAGCGGGAGTCTGTTCTTC. It translates to CAIKGTSGSLFF.

The chain couples TRBV29-1 to TRBJ1-4; D is possibly TRBD1 (6 bases). This CDR3 region has 13 residues. The V gene's germline CDR1 is SQVTM and CDR2 ANQGSEA. The ends were cut back, 7 bases at V and 5 bases at J, with 14 bases in the middle. CDR3 nucleotide sequence: TGCAGCGCCGCGACGGGGACAAATGAAAAACTGTTTTTT. Translated, it gives CSAATGTNEKLFF.

The chain has TRBV14 and TRBJ2-6, with unresolved D. Per the germline V gene, CDR1 is SGHDN and CDR2 is FVKESK. CDR3 size: 18 residues. Trimming pared 0 bases from V and 0 bases from J, leaving 12 bases between. The CDR3 nucleotides read TGTGCCAGCAGCCAAGAGTTGCCCGGAGCCTCTGGGGCCAACGTCCTGACTTTC. It yields the protein CASSQELPGASGANVLTF.

The chain carries TRBV5-6 and TRBJ2-1; weak D call: TRBD1 (6 bases). The CDR3 has 17 residues. CDR1 SGHDT and CDR2 YYEEEE come from the germline V gene. V was trimmed by 3 bases and J by 1 base, leaving 17 bases between them. For the CDR3, the DNA is TGTGCCAGCAGCTCTTGGGGGCTAGCTTCTTCCTACAATGAGCAGTTCTTC. It is translated as CASSSWGLASSYNEQFF.

This clone was observed a few times. The rearrangement links TRBV2 to TRBJ2-7; 7 bases match TRBD2. CDR1 SNHLY and CDR2 FYNNEI come from the germline V gene. V lost 4 bases and J lost 4; bases outside the gene matches: 1. This CDR3 contains 12 residues. Here the CDR3 reads CASSGLAYEQYF. Here the CDR3 DNA reads TGTGCCAGCAGTGGACTAGCTTACGAGCAGTACTTC. Variable domain in full (rest from reference TRBV2 and TRBJ2-7): EPEVTQTPSHQVTQMGQEVILRCVPISNHLYFYWYRQILGQKVEFLVSFYNNEISEKSEIFDDQFSVERPDGSNFTLKIRSTKLEDSAMYFCASSGLAYEQYFGPGTRLTVT.

As DNA, the CDR3 is TGTGCCAGCTCACCAGGACTAGCGGCGTACGACGAGCAGTACTTC. Amino acid sequence: CASSPGLAAYDEQYF. The chain uses TRBV18 and TRBJ2-7; 10 bases fit TRBD2. Trimming cost V 2 bases and J 5 bases; bases outside gene matches: 6. This CDR3 is 15 amino acids long. Germline V gene lookup returns CDR1 KGHSH and CDR2 LQKENI.

This clone was picked up many times. The V call is TRBV4-2, the J call TRBJ2-2, with D perhaps matching TRBD2 (6 bases). Germline values: CDR1 LGHNA, CDR2 YNFKEQ. This CDR3 comprises 17 residues. The V gene lost 1 base and the J gene lost 3 bases, with 15 bases spanning the gap. In nucleotides, the CDR3 is TGTGCCAGCAGCCAAGTCGGTAGTGGAGGGGACACCGGGGAGCTGTTTTTT. Protein product: CASSQVGSGGDTGELFF.

This rearrangement joins TRBV9 to TRBJ2-1; 12 positions match TRBD2. V gave up 2 bases and J gave up 0 bases; unmatched junction bases: 3. This CDR3 comprises 17 residues. CDR1 SGDLS and CDR2 YYNGEE come from the germline V gene. The chain's CDR3 is CASSVSSGRASYNEQFF. DNA of the CDR3: TGTGCCAGCAGCGTGTCTAGCGGGAGGGCCTCCTACAATGAGCAGTTCTTC.

As to this clone: A much larger clone differs by one base, so this may be a read error. This chain uses TRBV7-2 with TRBJ1-1; D not certain. The germline V gene encodes CDR1 SGHTA and CDR2 FQGNSA. The V end was cut by 4 bases, the J end by 2 bases, with 8 bases between. CDR3 length: 13 amino acids. The CDR3 protein is CASSSLQNTEAFF. In DNA, the CDR3 is TGTGCCAGCAGCTCCTTACAAAACACTGAAGCTTTCTTT.

V and J are TRBV7-8 and TRBJ2-7; TRBD2 might be the D (5 bases). The germline gives CDR1 SGHVS, CDR2 FQNEAQ. The CDR3 is made up of 16 amino acids. Deletions cut 3 bases from V and 2 bases from J, with 17 bases between. In DNA, the CDR3 is TGTGCCAGCAGCTTTTCCCCGGACGCGGGTGCCTACGAGCAGTACTTC. Translated: CASSFSPDAGAYEQYF. Supplemented by reference TRBV7-8 and TRBJ2-7, the full variable domain reads GAGVSQSPRYKVAKRGQDVALRCDPISGHVSLFWYQQALGQGPEFLTYFQNEAQLDKSGLPSDRFFAERPEGSVSTLKIQRTQQEDSAVYLCASSFSPDAGAYEQYFGPGTRLTVT.

V is TRBV7-9 and J is TRBJ2-3; possibly TRBD1 for D (5 bases). Trimming left V 1 base short and J 2 bases short, with 10 bases between. CDR3 length: 15 amino acids. The germline CDR1 and CDR2 sequences are SEHNR and FQNEAQ (reference sequence). CDR3 DNA sequence: TGTGCCAGCAGCTTAGAGGACAAACTCACAGATACGCAGTATTTT. Protein: CASSLEDKLTDTQYF. Together with reference TRBV7-9 and TRBJ2-3, the CDR3 gives the full variable domain: DTGVSQNPRHKITKRGQNVTFRCDPISEHNRLYWYRQTLGQGPEFLTYFQNEAQLEKSRLLSDRFSAERPKGSFSTLEIQRTEQGDSAMYLCASSLEDKLTDTQYFGPGTRLTVL.

The rearrangement joins TRBV7-3 to TRBJ2-7; 9 positions match TRBD1. Unmatched junction bases numbered 8, after V lost 5 bases and J lost 3 bases. Germline V CDR1 and CDR2: SGHTA, FQGTGA. There are 15 residues in the CDR3. In DNA form, the CDR3 reads TGTGCCAGCAGCCCACAAGGGACAGGGTTCTACGAGCAGTACTTC. It translates to CASSPQGTGFYEQYF.

The chain has TRBV4-2 and TRBJ2-1; 10 bases align to TRBD2. CDR3 size: 13 residues. Per germline, CDR1 LGHNA and CDR2 YNFKEQ. Trimming took 3 bases from V and 15 from J; bases not matched to a gene: 8. CDR3 sequence (DNA): TGTGCCAGCAGCCACGCCGGGACTAGCGATAGGTTCTTC. This encodes CASSHAGTSDRFF.

A single count supports this clone. The CDR3 here is CASSRPDSSRIPYNEQFF. The CDR3, as DNA: TGTGCCAGCAGTCGTCCCGACAGTTCTCGCATTCCATACAATGAGCAGTTCTTC. The chain uses TRBV11-3 and TRBJ2-1, with a weak D call TRBD1 (5 bases). CDR1 is SGHNT and CDR2 is YENEEA in the germline V gene. This CDR3 is 18 amino acids long. V lost 6 bases and J 4 bases, leaving 25 bases between the germline ends. Drawing the rest from reference TRBV11-3 and TRBJ2-1, the complete variable domain is EAGVVQSPRYKIIEKKQPVAFWCNPISGHNTLYWYLQNLGQGPELLIRYENEEAVDDSQLPKDRFSAERLKGVDSTLKIQPAELGDSAVYLCASSRPDSSRIPYNEQFFGPGTRLTVL.

The genes are TRBV19 and TRBJ1-2; no clear D gene. This CDR3 spans 14 amino acids. Germline CDR1 LNHDA, CDR2 SQIVND (reference sequence). The germline V and J ends were trimmed by 6 bases and 0 bases, with 11 bases remaining between them. CDR3 bases: TGTGCCAGTAGGAGAGAACGAGCTAACTATGGCTACACCTTC. It codes for CASRRERANYGYTF.

The V gene is TRBV7-2, the J gene TRBJ1-6; D is perhaps TRBD1 (5 bases). The CDR3 length is 14 residues. Germline V gene sequence: CDR1 SGHTA, CDR2 FQGNSA. Trimming pared 1 base from V and 9 bases from J, leaving 10 bases between. The CDR3 DNA reads TGTGCCAGCAGCTTAGGGCAGGGTCGTTCACCCCTCCACTTT. It specifies CASSLGQGRSPLHF.

This chain links TRBV11-1 with TRBJ2-2; 9 bases align to TRBD2. The J segment lost 4 bases and the V segment lost 4 bases, leaving 4 bases of the junction unmatched. Germline assignment: CDR1 SGHAT and CDR2 FQDESV (reference sequence). CDR3 length equals 15 residues. The CDR3 spells CASSSVAGATGELFF. The CDR3 DNA is TGTGCCAGCAGCTCCGTAGCGGGAGCCACCGGGGAGCTGTTTTTT.

The CDR3 DNA reads TGCGCCAGCAGCTTGAGTACTAGCCATAACAAAGGGTCCTACGAGCAGTACTTC. It is translated as CASSLSTSHNKGSYEQYF. The rearrangement joins TRBV5-1 to TRBJ2-7, with D possibly TRBD2 on 6 matching bases. The V end lost 1 base, the J end lost 1 base, and 21 bases lay between the germline ends. Germline V lookup: CDR1 SGHRS, CDR2 YFSETQ. The CDR3 spans 18 residues.

CDR3 DNA: TGTGCCAGTAGCGAAGAGGCAGGGCTCTCCTACGAGCAGTACTTC. It codes for CASSEEAGLSYEQYF. This chain links TRBV19 with TRBJ2-7, with TRBD1 as a possible D gene (5 bases). V gave up 6 bases and J gave up 0 bases, with 15 bases separating them. Per germline, CDR1 LNHDA and CDR2 SQIVND (reference sequence). This CDR3 contains 15 residues.